This T cell receptor (beta chain) came from a study of cytomegalovirus exposure and HLA in healthy donors. The overall study: Counted in an early data release were approximately 85 million unique TCRs from HLA-typed donors.

This CDR3 region has 15 residues. V was pared by 5 bases and J by 6 bases, with 10 bases of the junction left unmatched. CDR1 is SEHNR and CDR2 is FQNEAQ in the germline V gene (reference sequence). A multiplex PCR was run with 60 Vbeta primers and 13 Jbeta primers. Repertoires were generated with immunoSEQ multiplex PCR, while TCRdb's copy carries only in-frame clones and drops some. Altogether 150,000 to 200,000 clones are present, around 76% being singletons, with the ten largest covering over 1.2%. This clone was counted once. Sequenced input: PBMCs. The TCR comes from a girl between 10 and 17 years old in good health and CMV-seropositive. J is TRBJ2-7 and V is TRBV7-9; 10 bases are shared with TRBD1. The CDR3 nucleotides read TGTGCCAGCAGCCCTCGGACAGGGGGGTCGTTCGAGCAGTACTTC. This codes for CASSPRTGGSFEQYF.